The rows below give T cell receptor beta chains drawn from one sample of a study of T cell changes during pregnancy in multiple sclerosis. Repertoires were generated with immunoSEQ multiplex PCR, while TCRdb's copy carries only in-frame clones and drops some. The sample yields approximately 90,000 clones, about nine tenths seen once. Specimen: peripheral blood, collected in the first trimester of pregnancy. These receptors were collected from a female donor with multiple sclerosis, enrolled in a pregnancy study. The CDR3 runs from the conserved cysteine through the conserved F or W. The D gene is left open where the match is weak. A clone size is listed for some rows: how often the clone was seen (once, few, many), or a class if it is expanded.

TRBJ1-2,.,TRBD1,TRBV28,CASRRGRQGFDGYTF,TGTGCCAGCAGGAGGGGAAGACAGGGTTTTGATGGCTACACCTTC
TRBJ2-3,.,.,TRBV9,CASSVTGTSTDTQYF,TGTGCCAGCAGCGTCACCGGGACTAGCACAGATACGCAGTATTTT
TRBJ2-2,.,TRBD1,TRBV4-3,CASSQDSQGAGELFF,TGCGCCAGCAGCCAAGATTCACAGGGGGCCGGGGAGCTGTTTTTT
TRBJ2-3,.,.,TRBV27,CASNNGIDTQYF,TGTGCCAGCAACAATGGTATAGATACGCAGTATTTT
TRBJ2-7,.,TRBD1,TRBV15,CATSRVDRGAEQYF,TGTGCCACCAGCAGAGTGGACAGGGGGGCCGAGCAGTACTTC
TRBJ1-5,.,.,TRBV18,CASSPTLDQPQHF,TGTGCCAGCTCACCAACTCTCGATCAGCCCCAGCATTTT
TRBJ1-3,.,.,TRBV4-2,CASSQDRGNSGNTIYF,TGTGCCAGCAGCCAAGATAGGGGAAACTCTGGAAACACCATATATTTT
TRBJ1-6,.,.,TRBV28,CASSPPDSPLHF,TGTGCCAGCAGTCCTCCGGATTCACCCCTCCACTTT
TRBJ2-2,.,TRBD1,TRBV10-3,CAISEGQGAGELFF,TGTGCCATCAGTGAGGGGCAGGGGGCCGGGGAGCTGTTTTTT
TRBJ1-2,.,.,TRBV4-1,CASSPLSTDYYGYTF,TGCGCCAGCAGCCCTTTATCGACAGATTACTATGGCTACACCTTC
TRBJ2-2,.,.,TRBV6-5,CASSYVLGLGGAVF,TGTGCCAGCAGTTACGTACTGGGTCTGGGGGGAGCTGTTTTT
TRBJ1-1,few,.,TRBV10-2,CASSDQGPPNTEAFF,TGCGCCAGCAGTGATCAGGGGCCACCGAACACTGAAGCTTTCTTT
TRBJ1-1,.,.,TRBV7-3,CASSLQGVNTEAFF,TGTGCCAGCAGCTTACAGGGCGTGAACACTGAAGCTTTCTTT
TRBJ1-5,.,TRBD1,TRBV9,CASSVEGGYNQPQHF,TGTGCCAGCAGCGTAGAAGGGGGCTACAATCAGCCCCAGCATTTT
TRBJ2-1,.,TRBD2,TRBV9,CASSVRLAGGEQFF,TGTGCCAGCAGCGTAAGGCTAGCGGGAGGTGAGCAGTTCTTC
TRBJ2-5,.,TRBD2,TRBV5-6,CASSPRLAGGGETQYF,TGTGCCAGCAGCCCAAGACTAGCGGGAGGTGGGGAGACCCAGTACTTC
TRBJ1-2,.,.,TRBV7-9,CASSQDRRYGYTF,TGTGCCAGCAGCCAAGACAGACGATATGGCTACACCTTC
TRBJ1-3,.,.,TRBV19,CASRSPTVSGNTIYF,TGTGCCAGTAGGTCGCCCACAGTCTCTGGAAACACCATATATTTT
TRBJ2-7,.,.,TRBV4-1,CASSQGIHRTISYEQYF,TGCGCCAGCAGCCAAGGTATTCACAGGACTATCTCCTACGAGCAGTACTTC
TRBJ2-3,.,TRBD2,TRBV5-4,CASSSGLAGGGDTQYF,TGTGCCAGCAGCTCCGGACTAGCGGGAGGGGGAGATACGCAGTATTTT
TRBJ2-2,.,TRBD1,TRBV5-1,CASSSGQGATGELFF,TGCGCCAGCAGCTCGGGACAGGGGGCGACCGGGGAGCTGTTTTTT
TRBJ1-1,.,TRBD1,TRBV5-8,CATTGGFMNTEAFF,TGTGCCACCACAGGGGGCTTCATGAACACTGAAGCTTTCTTT
TRBJ2-1,.,TRBD2,TRBV5-1,CASSLLAGLSSYNEQFF,TGCGCCAGCTCCTTACTAGCGGGACTGAGCTCCTACAATGAGCAGTTCTTC
TRBJ1-2,.,TRBD1,TRBV6-5,CASRATGGDYGYTF,TGTGCCAGCAGGGCGACAGGGGGCGACTATGGCTACACCTTC
TRBJ2-2,.,.,TRBV19,CASSPFRAGELFF,TGTGCCAGTAGTCCTTTCAGGGCCGGGGAGCTGTTTTTT
TRBJ1-5,.,.,TRBV29-1,CSVGGDSPNGNQPQHF,TGCAGCGTTGGGGGGGATTCCCCCAACGGCAATCAGCCCCAGCATTTT
TRBJ1-2,.,.,TRBV5-3,CASLENNGANYGYTF,TGTGCCAGCCTCGAAAACAATGGAGCTAACTATGGCTACACCTTC
TRBJ1-1,.,.,TRBV6-5,CASSYSGSGAFF,TGTGCCAGCAGTTACTCGGGCTCTGGGGCTTTCTTT
TRBJ2-7,.,TRBD2,TRBV10-3,CAISFKVFSGGTSYEQYF,TGTGCCATCTCGTTTAAAGTCTTTAGCGGGGGGACCTCCTACGAGCAGTACTTC
TRBJ2-1,.,TRBD2,TRBV5-1,CASSYGTSGKRGNEQFF,TGCGCCAGCAGCTACGGGACTAGCGGGAAACGAGGAAATGAGCAGTTCTTC
TRBJ1-6,.,.,TRBV28,CASSLYPPRDNSPLHF,TGTGCCAGCAGTTTATACCCCCCGAGGGATAATTCACCCCTCCACTTT
TRBJ2-1,.,TRBD2,TRBV14,CASSLRRTSGMNNEQFF,TGTGCCAGCAGCCTTCGCCGGACTAGCGGGATGAACAATGAGCAGTTCTTC
TRBJ2-2,.,TRBD2,TRBV7-3,CASSGLAGAGTGELFF,TGTGCCAGCAGCGGACTAGCGGGAGCGGGGACCGGGGAGCTGTTTTTT
TRBJ2-7,.,TRBD2,TRBV5-1,CASSYAGTSGGIRYEQYF,TGCGCCAGCAGCTACGCGGGAACTAGCGGGGGGATTAGGTACGAGCAGTACTTC
TRBJ1-6,.,TRBD1,TRBV11-1,CASSFDRANNSPLHF,TGTGCCAGCAGCTTCGACAGGGCCAATAATTCACCCCTCCACTTT
TRBJ2-7,.,.,TRBV27,CASSSGATQGFEQYF,TGTGCCAGCAGTTCGGGAGCTACCCAGGGATTCGAGCAGTACTTC
TRBJ2-3,.,TRBD2,TRBV7-3,CASSSTSGVDTQYF,TGTGCCAGCAGCTCGACTAGCGGGGTAGATACGCAGTATTTT
TRBJ1-1,.,TRBD1,TRBV5-8,CASSLGWDRPNTEAFF,TGTGCCAGCAGCTTGGGTTGGGACAGGCCGAACACTGAAGCTTTCTTT
TRBJ2-3,.,TRBD2,TRBV7-3,CASSLIAGDVNTQYF,TGTGCCAGCAGCTTAATAGCGGGAGATGTGAATACGCAGTATTTT
TRBJ2-7,.,TRBD2,TRBV30,CAWNPGLGYEQYF,TGTGCCTGGAACCCGGGACTAGGCTACGAGCAGTACTTC
TRBJ2-1,.,.,TRBV5-6,CASSPLSRASSYNEQFF,TGTGCCAGCAGCCCGTTGTCGAGGGCCAGCTCCTACAATGAGCAGTTCTTC
TRBJ2-7,.,.,TRBV4-3,CASSQGGVSYEQYF,TGCGCCAGCAGCCAAGGGGGAGTCTCCTACGAGCAGTACTTC
TRBJ2-1,.,TRBD2,TRBV6-4,CASSDKRGGSNEQFF,TGTGCCAGCAGTGATAAGCGGGGGGGCTCCAATGAGCAGTTCTTC
TRBJ1-2,.,.,TRBV5-1,CASSLPTVNYGYTF,TGCGCCAGCAGCTTGCCGACAGTTAACTATGGCTACACCTTC
TRBJ1-2,.,.,TRBV5-1,CASSFARGRTF,TGCGCCAGCAGCTTCGCAAGGGGAAGGACCTTC
TRBJ1-6,.,.,TRBV4-3,CASSQVRQDNSYNSPLHF,TGCGCCAGCAGCCAAGTGAGGCAGGACAACTCCTATAATTCACCCCTCCACTTT
TRBJ1-5,few,.,TRBV5-5,CASSSDQGQPQHF,TGTGCCAGCAGTTCAGACCAGGGTCAGCCCCAGCATTTT
TRBJ1-1,.,TRBD1,TRBV11-2,CASSQRTGGKDEAFF,TGTGCCAGCAGCCAACGGACAGGGGGCAAGGATGAAGCTTTCTTT
TRBJ2-7,.,TRBD1,TRBV19,CASRDRGKTYEQYF,TGTGCCAGTAGGGACAGGGGGAAGACCTACGAGCAGTACTTC
TRBJ2-1,.,TRBD2,TRBV7-2,CASSSGLAGVLSEQFF,TGTGCCAGCAGCTCAGGACTAGCGGGAGTGCTATCTGAGCAGTTCTTC